The 2 T cell receptor beta chains below come from one sample, sequenced in a study of CD8 T cells in ankylosing spondylitis. Study-level findings and limits: The study identified a TCR beta motif of fewer than 10 highly homologous variants that appeared characteristic of ankylosing spondylitis blood.

These receptors lack a known antigen. MiXCR was run by TCRdb on the 5' RACE reads, yielding one entry per CDR3 protein. The sample has roughly 400,000 distinct CDR3 sequences, around 20% seen once. Sequencing was done on a sample of blood, either unsorted or a sorted T cell fraction (not recorded which). Receptors were obtained from a male donor with ankylosing spondylitis.

J is TRBJ2-5 and V is TRBV3-1, with D tentatively TRBD1 (6 bases). V shed 4 bases and J shed 1 base, with 13 bases lying between them. The CDR3 totals 15 residues. Per the germline V gene, CDR1 is LGHDT and CDR2 is YNNKEL (reference sequence). CDR3 coding DNA: TGTGCCAGCAGCCGTCTTACAGGGTTCCAAGAGACCCAGTACTTC. Translation gives CASSRLTGFQETQYF.

This clonotype has a handful of counts. CDR3 region: CASSFETDYGYTF. CDR3 coding DNA: TGCGCCAGCAGCTTTGAGACAGACTATGGCTACACCTTC. J is TRBJ1-2 and V is TRBV5-1, with D possibly being TRBD1 (5 bases). V lost 2 bases and J 3 bases, leaving 8 bases between the germline ends. Germline CDR1 is SGHRS and CDR2 is YFSETQ. CDR3 length equals 13 residues.